The clone carrying this T cell receptor beta chain has just one count. An end of the junction does not agree with germline; a read error may underlie this. This entry is derived from a study of early T cells in non-severe SARS-CoV-2 infection. TCRdb redid the calling of the 5' RACE reads with MiXCR, one entry per CDR3 protein. The sample lists some 96,000 distinct CDR3 sequences, around 14% occurring once. Germline V gives CDR1 MNHNS, CDR2 SASEGT. This CDR3 is 12 amino acids long. This TCR derives from an adult who was a healthcare worker with PCR-confirmed SARS-CoV-2 infection or an uninfected control (not recorded which). Source material: whole blood. The chain links TRBV6-1 to TRBJ1-1, with D hard to call. The CDR3 is CASSAAYTEAIF. Here the CDR3 DNA reads TGTGCCAGCAGTGCGGCGTACACTGAAGCTATCTTT.